The next 22 T cell receptor beta chains were all read from a single sample in a study of cytomegalovirus exposure and HLA in healthy donors. Libraries were prepared by immunoSEQ multiplex PCR; TCRdb keeps only in-frame clonotypes and omits some of them. The table has about 130,000 clones, 85% to 90% seen once. The sequencing input was PBMCs. All receptors derive from a woman in her twenties or thirties in good health and CMV-seropositive.

J is TRBJ2-3 and V is TRBV2; D is ambiguous. CDR1 and CDR2 (germline): SNHLY, FYNNEI. Trimming left V 7 bases short and J 0 bases short, with 11 bases between. This CDR3 has 14 residues. The CDR3 DNA is TGTGCCAGCAACCTTAGCCCGAGCACAGATACGCAGTATTTT. Amino acids: CASNLSPSTDTQYF.

The chain is built from TRBV5-1 and TRBJ2-7; D possibly corresponds to TRBD2 (5 bases). The germline V gene encodes CDR1 SGHRS and CDR2 YFSETQ. Trimming stripped 0 bases from V and 3 bases from J, with 10 bases between. The CDR3 loop spans 14 amino acids. The CDR3 nucleotides read TGCGCCAGCAGCTTGGTTACGGGGATCTACGAGCAGTACTTC. It specifies CASSLVTGIYEQYF.

The chain uses TRBV4-1 and TRBJ2-4; 8 bases are a match to TRBD1. The V gene end was trimmed by 4 bases and the J gene end by 6 bases; junction bases not matched to a gene: 5. This CDR3 spans 14 amino acids. CDR1 and CDR2 (germline): MGHRA, YSYEKL. The CDR3 loop reads CASSPGQGGNIQYF. The CDR3 nucleotides read TGCGCCAGCAGCCCCGGACAGGGTGGAAACATTCAGTACTTC.

The chain carries TRBV4-1 and TRBJ2-1, with 8 bases fitting TRBD2. Germline CDR1 and CDR2: MGHRA and YSYEKL. With 4 bases clipped from V and 5 bases from J, the junction kept 7 bases outside the gene matches. This CDR3 has 15 amino acids. The CDR3 nucleotides are TGCGCCAGCAGCCGCACCGGACTAGCCGACAATGAGCAGTTCTTC. Residues: CASSRTGLADNEQFF.

V is TRBV6-6 and J is TRBJ2-5, with 8 nucleotides matching TRBD2. The CDR3 length is 14 residues. Germline CDR1 reads MNHNY; CDR2 reads SVGAGI (reference sequence). V lost 5 bases and J lost 4; bases outside the gene matches: 6. In nucleotides, the CDR3 is TGTGCCAGCAGTCCCGGGACTAGGGGAGAGACCCAGTACTTC. Protein sequence: CASSPGTRGETQYF.

The rearrangement links TRBV7-2 to TRBJ2-3; 10 bases are shared with TRBD2. The CDR3 is made up of 16 amino acids. CDR1 SGHTA and CDR2 FQGNSA come from the germline V gene. Trimming took 1 base from V and 6 from J; bases not matched to a gene: 7. DNA of the CDR3: TGTGCCAGCAGCTTAGGACTAGCGGGCCGGTTGGATACGCAGTATTTT. It translates to CASSLGLAGRLDTQYF.

The V call is TRBV6-1, the J call TRBJ1-2, with a possible D match to TRBD1 (5 bases). V lost 4 bases and J 7 bases, leaving 10 bases between the germline ends. This CDR3 comprises 12 residues. Germline V gene sequence: CDR1 MNHNS, CDR2 SASEGT. The CDR3 DNA follows: TGTGCCAGCAGTGTCGGAGGGGCTGGCTACACCTTC. This codes for CASSVGGAGYTF.

The DNA for the CDR3 is TGTGCCAGCAGCCCATGGACTGACTCCTACGAGCAGTACTTC. Amino acids: CASSPWTDSYEQYF. V usage is TRBV9 and J usage is TRBJ2-7; the D gene is possibly TRBD2 (5 bases). The CDR3 is 14 amino acids. V was trimmed by 4 bases and J by 0 bases, leaving 11 bases between them. Germline V CDR1 and CDR2: SGDLS, YYNGEE.

Here the CDR3 reads CATSRERAQETQYF. In DNA form, the CDR3 reads TGTGCCACCAGCAGAGAGCGGGCCCAAGAGACCCAGTACTTC. This chain uses TRBV15 with TRBJ2-5, with D possibly TRBD2 on 5 matching bases. In germline, CDR1 is LNHNV, CDR2 YYDKDF (reference sequence). The CDR3 totals 14 residues. The V end lost 0 bases, the J end lost 1 base, and 6 bases lay between the germline ends.

The chain combines TRBV6-1 with TRBJ2-7, with 8 nucleotides matching TRBD1. CDR1 is MNHNS and CDR2 is SASEGT in the germline V gene. Trimming removed 4 bases from V and 6 bases from J; junction bases left unmatched: 8. The CDR3 extends over 14 amino acids. The CDR3 region has the DNA TGTGCCAGCAGTGCCACCAGGGGGCGCGGCGAGCAGTACTTC. Encoded protein: CASSATRGRGEQYF.

This clone was seen just once. This chain uses TRBV2 with TRBJ2-5; TRBD1 matches at 11 bases. Germline V CDR1 and CDR2: SNHLY, FYNNEI. With 6 bases clipped from V and 2 bases from J, the junction kept 11 bases outside the gene matches. The CDR3 spans 17 residues. CDR3 sequence (DNA): TGTGCCAGCAGGCCGGGACAGGGGGAAAACCTACAAGAGACCCAGTACTTC. Translation gives CASRPGQGENLQETQYF.

The chain links TRBV27 to TRBJ2-7; D might be TRBD1 (6 bases). Germline V lookup: CDR1 MNHEY, CDR2 SMNVEV (reference sequence). The CDR3 consists of 13 residues. V was pared by 5 bases and J by 3 bases, with 11 bases between. CDR3 DNA sequence: TGTGCCAGCAGTCCTACAGGGTTCTACGAGCAGTACTTC. Protein product: CASSPTGFYEQYF.

This clone was detected a few times. The V gene is TRBV19, the J gene TRBJ2-7; D perhaps matches TRBD1 (6 bases). The V end was cut by 8 bases, the J end by 2 bases, with 13 bases between. The CDR3 is 13 amino acids. The V gene's germline CDR1 is LNHDA and CDR2 SQIVND (reference sequence). The CDR3 DNA reads as TGTGCCAGTGGGCTAGGACAGACCTACGAGCAGTACTTC. Its translation is CASGLGQTYEQYF.

Only one count was recorded for this clone. The rearrangement links TRBV11-2 to TRBJ2-1; 9 positions agree with TRBD1. The V and J ends lost 5 bases and 4 bases, in that order; junction bases with no gene match: 6. The germline CDR1 and CDR2 sequences are SGHAT and FQNNGV. The CDR3 has 15 residues. The CDR3 DNA sequence: TGTGCCAGCAGCGCCGGACAGGGGAATTACAATGAGCAGTTCTTC. This gives the protein CASSAGQGNYNEQFF.

The J gene is TRBJ1-4, the V gene TRBV5-1; tentative D call: TRBD1 (6 bases). Germline V gives CDR1 SGHRS, CDR2 YFSETQ. V lost 1 base to trimming and J lost 7 bases, with 20 bases between them. The CDR3 is made up of 17 amino acids. CDR3 in DNA: TGCGCCAGCAGCTTGAGATCACCAGGGGCCGAGGGTGAAAAACTGTTTTTT. Translation gives CASSLRSPGAEGEKLFF.

The chain employs TRBV2 and TRBJ2-2; 9 bases are shared with TRBD1. Germline V gene lookup returns CDR1 SNHLY and CDR2 FYNNEI. J lost 10 bases, V lost 6 bases, and 12 bases had no gene match. This CDR3 region has 15 residues. This CDR3 reads CASSFRDRVLVELFF. The DNA of the CDR3 is TGTGCCAGCAGCTTCCGGGACAGGGTCTTGGTGGAGCTGTTTTTT.

The chain carries TRBV5-4 and TRBJ2-5; 9 bases are shared with TRBD2. The V segment lost 4 bases and the J segment 3 bases; nucleotides outside the gene matches: 7. From germline, CDR1 is SGHNT and CDR2 YYREEE (reference sequence). The CDR3 has 15 amino acids. For the CDR3, the DNA is TGTGCCAGCAGCCCCAACCGCGGGGGGGAAGAGACCCAGTACTTC. Protein product: CASSPNRGGEETQYF.

The rearrangement joins TRBV5-1 to TRBJ1-1; perhaps TRBD1 as D (5 bases). V gave up 4 bases and J gave up 3 bases, with 19 bases separating them. Germline values: CDR1 SGHRS, CDR2 YFSETQ. The CDR3 length is 16 residues. The CDR3 reads CASSLGVGAQDTEAFF. CDR3 coding DNA: TGCGCCAGCAGCCTTGGGGTTGGGGCGCAGGACACTGAAGCTTTCTTT. Variable domain in full (rest from reference TRBV5-1 and TRBJ1-1): KAGVTQTPRYLIKTRGQQVTLSCSPISGHRSVSWYQQTPGQGLQFLFEYFSETQRNKGNFPGRFSGRQFSNSRSEMNVSTLELGDSALYLCASSLGVGAQDTEAFFGQGTRLTVV.

This rearrangement joins TRBV2 to TRBJ2-2; D might be TRBD1 (5 bases). CDR3 length: 14 amino acids. Per the germline V gene, CDR1 is SNHLY and CDR2 is FYNNEI. Trimming shortened V by 6 bases and J by 3 bases, and 11 bases separated the two germline ends. The CDR3 region has the DNA TGTGCCAGCAGAACTCAGGGTTACACCGGGGAGCTGTTTTTT. Its translation: CASRTQGYTGELFF.

The CDR3 nucleotides read TGTGCCAGCAGCTTATCAGCTAGCGGAAACACCGGGGAGCTGTTTTTT. This sequence encodes CASSLSASGNTGELFF. V gene TRBV7-6 combines with J gene TRBJ2-2; TRBD2 aligns across 7 bases. The ends lost 2 bases at V and 2 bases at J; junction bases unmatched: 5. The germline gives CDR1 SGHVS, CDR2 FNYEAQ. The CDR3 totals 16 residues.

The chain carries TRBV7-2 and TRBJ2-7; TRBD1 might be the D (5 bases). The germline V and J ends were trimmed by 5 bases and 2 bases, with 10 bases remaining between them. Germline lookup yields CDR1 SGHTA and CDR2 FQGNSA. The CDR3 covers 13 residues. CDR3 sequence (DNA): TGTGCCAGCAGCAGACAGACGCCCTACGAGCAGTACTTC. Its protein is CASSRQTPYEQYF.

The rearrangement uses TRBV5-1 and TRBJ2-3, with 7 bases that match TRBD2. This CDR3 has 14 amino acids. CDR1 and CDR2 from the germline V gene are SGHRS and YFSETQ. The V segment lost 0 bases and the J segment 4 bases; nucleotides outside the gene matches: 2. CDR3: CASSLAAGADTQYF. DNA of the CDR3: TGCGCCAGCAGCTTGGCCGCGGGAGCAGATACGCAGTATTTT.